The entry below gives a single TCR beta chain sequence along with its context. The sample is drawn from a study of blood T cell repertoires in COVID-19. Germline V gene data show CDR1 as MDHEN and CDR2 as SYDVKM. V lost 6 bases and J lost 4, with 16 bases in between. The CDR3 loop spans 16 amino acids. Assay used: immunoSEQ multiplex PCR; TCRdb lists only in-frame clones, some missing. This table has 150,000 to 200,000 clones, 79% appearing once. The sample was peripheral blood. This TCR came from a woman aged 55-70 years with COVID-19, enrolled during active disease. The chain carries TRBV28 and TRBJ2-6, with D perhaps TRBD1 (6 bases). The CDR3 spells CASSPSGVGGANVLTF. Written as DNA, the CDR3 is TGTGCCAGCAGCCCATCAGGGGTCGGAGGGGCCAACGTCCTGACTTTC.